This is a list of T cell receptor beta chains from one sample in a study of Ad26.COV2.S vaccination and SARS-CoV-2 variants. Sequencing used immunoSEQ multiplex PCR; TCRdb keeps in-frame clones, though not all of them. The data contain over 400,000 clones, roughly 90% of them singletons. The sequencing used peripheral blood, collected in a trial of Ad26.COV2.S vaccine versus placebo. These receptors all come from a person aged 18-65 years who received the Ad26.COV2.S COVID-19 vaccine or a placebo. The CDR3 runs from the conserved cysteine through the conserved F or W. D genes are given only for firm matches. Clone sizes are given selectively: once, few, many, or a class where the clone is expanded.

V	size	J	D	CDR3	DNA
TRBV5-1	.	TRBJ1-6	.	CASSLGDTMNSPLHF	TGCGCCAGCAGCTTGGGGGACACCATGAATTCACCCCTCCACTTT
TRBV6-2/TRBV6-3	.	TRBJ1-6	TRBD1	CASSYSGDRRYNSPLHF	TGTGCCAGCAGTTACTCCGGGGACAGGCGTTATAATTCACCCCTCCACTTT
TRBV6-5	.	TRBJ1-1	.	CASSSGFTEAFF	TGTGCCAGCAGTTCAGGGTTTACTGAAGCTTTCTTT
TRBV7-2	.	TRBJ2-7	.	CASSLDGDYEQYF	TGTGCCAGCAGCCTGGACGGCGATTACGAGCAGTACTTC
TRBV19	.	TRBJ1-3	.	CASSVTAASGNTIYF	TGTGCCAGTAGCGTGACAGCTGCCTCTGGAAACACCATATATTTT
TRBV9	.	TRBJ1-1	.	CASSAQGGSNTEAFF	TGTGCCAGCAGCGCCCAAGGCGGGAGCAACACTGAAGCTTTCTTT
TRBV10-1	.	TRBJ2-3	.	CASSEVPSTDTQYF	TGCGCCAGCAGTGAAGTTCCTAGCACAGATACGCAGTATTTT
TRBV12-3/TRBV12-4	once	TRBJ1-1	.	CASRKGTPTEAFF	TGTGCCAGCAGGAAGGGGACACCTACCGAGGCTTTCTTT
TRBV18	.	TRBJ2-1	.	CASSSQGTENDEQFF	TGTGCCAGCTCCAGCCAGGGGACCGAAAACGATGAGCAGTTCTTC
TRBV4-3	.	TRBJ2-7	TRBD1	CASSPDRGRYGEQYF	TGCGCCAGCAGCCCCGACAGGGGGCGTTACGGCGAGCAGTACTTC
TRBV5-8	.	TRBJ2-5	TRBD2	CASNRLAGGQETQYF	TGTGCCAGCAACAGACTAGCGGGGGGTCAAGAGACCCAGTACTTC
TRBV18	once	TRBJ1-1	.	CASSLGTEGTEAFF	TGTGCCAGCTCACTCGGGACGGAGGGCACTGAAGCTTTCTTT
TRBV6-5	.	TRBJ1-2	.	CASRQNYGYTF	TGTGCCAGCAGACAGAACTATGGCTACACCTTC
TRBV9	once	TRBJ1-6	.	CASSAQDGVSLRSPLHF	TGTGCCAGCAGCGCCCAAGACGGCGTCTCCCTCCGTTCACCCCTCCACTTT
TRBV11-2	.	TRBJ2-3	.	CASRSPGRRLRGTDTQYF	TGTGCCAGCAGGTCCCCGGGACGCCGACTTCGGGGCACAGATACGCAGTATTTT
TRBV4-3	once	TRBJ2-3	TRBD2	CASSQELRLGLASLGTQYF	TGCGCCAGCAGCCAAGAATTGAGGCTCGGACTAGCGTCTTTGGGTACGCAGTATTTT
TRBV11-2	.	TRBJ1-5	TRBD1	CASSKDRGLGNQPQHF	TGTGCCAGCAGCAAAGACAGGGGGCTCGGGAATCAGCCCCAGCATTTT
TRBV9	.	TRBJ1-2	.	CASSVEEKQAGYGYTF	TGTGCCAGCAGCGTAGAGGAAAAACAGGCTGGCTATGGCTACACCTTC
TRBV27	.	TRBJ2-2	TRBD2	CASRLGTSGGFFAGELFF	TGTGCCAGCCGATTGGGTACTAGCGGGGGTTTTTTCGCCGGGGAGCTGTTTTTT
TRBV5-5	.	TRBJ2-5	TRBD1	CASSTGQGQETQYF	TGTGCCAGCAGCACCGGACAGGGACAAGAGACCCAGTACTTC
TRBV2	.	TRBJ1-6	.	CASSSTDRNNSPLHF	TGTGCCAGCAGTTCAACGGACCGTAATAATTCACCCCTCCACTTT
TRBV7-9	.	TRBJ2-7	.	CASSPAVGEQYF	TGTGCCAGCAGCCCTGCAGTTGGCGAGCAGTACTTC
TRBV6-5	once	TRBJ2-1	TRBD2	CASSYLRLANEQFF	TGTGCCAGCAGTTACCTTAGACTAGCCAATGAGCAGTTCTTC